This TCR beta chain was sequenced for a study of shared clonotypes between healthy human individuals. Study-wide context: Each donor contributed plates that comprised three CD4 naive, three CD4 memory, two CD8 naive and one CD8 memory. Study results and limitations: Even with large depth, rarefaction showed that sorted-subset sequencing was incomplete.

Only in-frame clones appear in the TCRdb table, and some are missing; sequencing was by immunoSEQ multiplex PCR. This sample yields about 2.2 million clones, of which around 93% are seen a single time; approximately 1.6% belongs to the top ten. Germline CDR1 is SGHAT and CDR2 is FQNNGV. Trimming pared 5 bases from V and 6 bases from J, leaving 16 bases between. The CDR3 sequence is 14 residues long. In the naive CD8 group, cells lacked CD45RO and were positively selected for CCR7, so terminally differentiated effector memory CD45RA+ cells were left out. Regarding this clone: The target antigen is unknown.

Material for sequencing was naive CD8+ T cells from PBMCs. This sequence was found in a man aged 18 to 29 in good health. Some clones in this sample may be carry-over from other donors' samples. The chain has TRBV11-2 and TRBJ1-1, with D possibly TRBD1 on 5 matching bases. The CDR3 DNA is TGTGCCAGCAGCATACTTGAGGGACTGTCTGAAGCTTTCTTT. Translation: CASSILEGLSEAFF.